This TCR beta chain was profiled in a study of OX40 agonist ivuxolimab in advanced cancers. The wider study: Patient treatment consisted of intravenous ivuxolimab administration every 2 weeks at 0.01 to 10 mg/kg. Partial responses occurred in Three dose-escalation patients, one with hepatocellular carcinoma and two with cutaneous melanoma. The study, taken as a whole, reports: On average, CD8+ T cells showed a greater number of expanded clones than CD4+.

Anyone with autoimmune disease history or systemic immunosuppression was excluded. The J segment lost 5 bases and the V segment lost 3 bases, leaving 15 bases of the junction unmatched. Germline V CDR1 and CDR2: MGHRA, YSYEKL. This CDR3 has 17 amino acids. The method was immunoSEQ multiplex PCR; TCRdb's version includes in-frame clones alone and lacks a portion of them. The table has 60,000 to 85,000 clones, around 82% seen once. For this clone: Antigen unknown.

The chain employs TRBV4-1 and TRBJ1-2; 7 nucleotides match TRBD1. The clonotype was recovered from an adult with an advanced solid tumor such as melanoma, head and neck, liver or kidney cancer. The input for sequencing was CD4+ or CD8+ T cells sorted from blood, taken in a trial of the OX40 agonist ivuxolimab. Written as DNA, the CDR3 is TGCGCCAGCAGCCACAGAGGAACACCTGAGGGGGCTTATGGCTACACCTTC. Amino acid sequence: CASSHRGTPEGAYGYTF.